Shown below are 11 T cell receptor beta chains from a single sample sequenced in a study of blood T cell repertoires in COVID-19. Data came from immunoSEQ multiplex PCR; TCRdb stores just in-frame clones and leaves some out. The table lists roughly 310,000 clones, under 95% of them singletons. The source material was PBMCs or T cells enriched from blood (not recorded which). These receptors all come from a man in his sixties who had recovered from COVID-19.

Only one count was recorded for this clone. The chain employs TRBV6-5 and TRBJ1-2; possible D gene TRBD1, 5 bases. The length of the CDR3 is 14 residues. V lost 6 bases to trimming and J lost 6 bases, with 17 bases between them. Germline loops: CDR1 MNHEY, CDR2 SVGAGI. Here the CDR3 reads CASRGQGGGDGYTF. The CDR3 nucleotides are TGTGCCAGCAGAGGACAAGGTGGCGGTGATGGCTACACCTTC.

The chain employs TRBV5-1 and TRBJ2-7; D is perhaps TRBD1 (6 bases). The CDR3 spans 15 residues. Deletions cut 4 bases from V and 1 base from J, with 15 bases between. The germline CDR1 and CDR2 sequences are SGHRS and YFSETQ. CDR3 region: CASSPGTPVSYEQYF. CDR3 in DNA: TGCGCCAGCAGCCCTGGGACACCTGTATCCTACGAGCAGTACTTC.

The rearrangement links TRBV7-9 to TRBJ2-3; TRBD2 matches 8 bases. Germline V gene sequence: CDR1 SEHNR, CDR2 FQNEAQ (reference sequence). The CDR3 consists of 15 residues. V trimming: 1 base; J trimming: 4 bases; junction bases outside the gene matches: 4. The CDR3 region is CASSLVLREADTQYF. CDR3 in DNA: TGTGCCAGCAGCTTAGTGTTGCGGGAGGCAGATACGCAGTATTTT.

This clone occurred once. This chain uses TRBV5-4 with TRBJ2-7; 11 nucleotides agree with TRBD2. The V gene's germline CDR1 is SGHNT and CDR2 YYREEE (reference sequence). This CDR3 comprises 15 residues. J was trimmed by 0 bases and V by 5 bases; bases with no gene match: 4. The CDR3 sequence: CASSSLAGGSYEQYF. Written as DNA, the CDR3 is TGTGCCAGCAGTTCTCTAGCGGGGGGCTCCTACGAGCAGTACTTC. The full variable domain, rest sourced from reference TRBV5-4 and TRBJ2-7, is ETGVTQSPTHLIKTRGQQVTLRCSSQSGHNTVSWYQQALGQGPQFIFQYYREEENGRGNFPPRFSGLQFPNYSSELNVNALELDDSALYLCASSSLAGGSYEQYFGPGTRLTVT.

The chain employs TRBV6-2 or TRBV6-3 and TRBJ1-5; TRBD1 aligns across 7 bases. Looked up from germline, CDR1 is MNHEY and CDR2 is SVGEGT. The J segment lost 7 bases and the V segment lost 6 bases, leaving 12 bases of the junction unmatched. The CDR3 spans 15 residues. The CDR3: CASSARQGSGQPQHF. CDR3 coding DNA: TGTGCCAGCAGCGCCCGACAGGGCTCGGGACAGCCCCAGCATTTT.

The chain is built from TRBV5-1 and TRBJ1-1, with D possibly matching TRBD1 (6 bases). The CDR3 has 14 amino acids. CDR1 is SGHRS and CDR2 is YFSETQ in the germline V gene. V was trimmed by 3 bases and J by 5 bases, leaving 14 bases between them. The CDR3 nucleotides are TGCGCCAGCAGCTCTGGACAGTTAAGGACTGAAGCTTTCTTT. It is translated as CASSSGQLRTEAFF.

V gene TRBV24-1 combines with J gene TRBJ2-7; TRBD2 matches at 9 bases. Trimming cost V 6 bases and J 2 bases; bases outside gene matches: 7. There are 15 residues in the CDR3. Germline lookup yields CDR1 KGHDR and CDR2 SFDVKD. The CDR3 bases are TGTGCCACCAGTCTCCGAGCGGGGGGACCCTACGAGCAGTACTTC. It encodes CATSLRAGGPYEQYF.

DNA of the CDR3: TGTGCCAGCAGCTTCAGTCTAGCGGGTCCCTACGAGCAGTACTTC. As protein: CASSFSLAGPYEQYF. V usage is TRBV13 and J usage is TRBJ2-7; 8 bases are shared with TRBD2. CDR3 length: 15 residues. Germline trimming cut 3 bases from V and 2 bases from J; bases unmatched to any gene: 6. Germline-derived CDR1 and CDR2 are PRHDT and FYEKMQ (reference sequence).

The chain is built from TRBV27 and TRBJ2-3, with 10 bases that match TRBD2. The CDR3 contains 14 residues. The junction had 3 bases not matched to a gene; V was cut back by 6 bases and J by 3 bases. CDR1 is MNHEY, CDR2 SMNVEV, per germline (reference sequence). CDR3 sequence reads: CASSLSGGTDTQYF. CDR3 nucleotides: TGTGCCAGCAGCCTTAGCGGGGGGACAGATACGCAGTATTTT.

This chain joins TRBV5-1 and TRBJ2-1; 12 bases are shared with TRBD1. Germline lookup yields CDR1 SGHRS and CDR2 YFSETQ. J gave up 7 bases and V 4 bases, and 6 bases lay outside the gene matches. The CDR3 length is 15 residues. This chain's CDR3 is CASSARDRGPNEQFF. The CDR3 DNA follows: TGCGCCAGCAGCGCCCGGGACAGGGGGCCGAATGAGCAGTTCTTC.

The CDR3 protein is CASSNYNEQFF. The CDR3 coding sequence is TGTGCCAGCAGTAATTACAATGAGCAGTTCTTC. The V call is TRBV5-5, the J call TRBJ2-1, with unresolved D. V lost 5 bases to trimming and J lost 4 bases, with 4 bases between them. The V gene's germline CDR1 is SGHKS and CDR2 YYEKEE (reference sequence). The CDR3 has 11 amino acids.